The next 23 T cell receptor beta chains were all read from a single sample in a study of T cells in Graves' hyperthyroidism and ophthalmopathy. Template material for amplifying TCR beta CDR3 regions consisted of RNA transcripts. HTBI primers were employed in a first-round RT-PCR of the TCR CDR3. TCRdb re-derived calls from the multiplex PCR reads in MiXCR, one entry per CDR3 protein. Of 360,000 or so distinct CDR3 sequences in the sample, 15% to 20% were seen once. The sample comprised blood. These receptors originate from a woman aged 40-49 years with Graves' ophthalmopathy.

The CDR3 DNA is TGTGCCAGCAGCCCCGGAAAGGAGACCCAGTACTTC. Its translation: CASSPGKETQYF. This chain links TRBV6-5 with TRBJ2-5; no clear D gene. Germline V gives CDR1 MNHEY, CDR2 SVGAGI. This CDR3 has 12 amino acids. Between the trimmed V and J ends, which lost 6 bases and 5 bases, there was a span of 10 bases.

This clonotype was detected ten times or more. The V call is TRBV28, the J call TRBJ1-2; TRBD1 might be the D (6 bases). CDR1 and CDR2 from the germline V gene are MDHEN and SYDVKM. The CDR3 extends over 15 amino acids. Trimming pared 2 bases from V and 8 bases from J, leaving 18 bases between. The CDR3 bases are TGTGCCAGCAGTTTAAGTCTACAGGGACACCCGGGCTACACCTTC. The encoded protein is CASSLSLQGHPGYTF.

This clonotype was seen ten or more times. The chain employs TRBV30 and TRBJ1-5; 7 bases match TRBD1. Trimming took 3 bases from V and 0 from J; bases not matched to a gene: 5. The germline V gene has CDR1 GTSNPN and CDR2 SVGIG (reference sequence). The CDR3 extends over 15 amino acids. CDR3 region: CAWSYGTDSNQPQHF. In nucleotides, the CDR3 is TGTGCCTGGAGCTATGGGACAGATAGCAATCAGCCCCAGCATTTT.

At least ten counts were recorded for this clonotype. V is TRBV27 and J is TRBJ1-1; 7 bases map to TRBD1. The CDR3 sequence is 14 residues long. CDR1 MNHEY and CDR2 SMNVEV come from the germline V gene (reference sequence). V lost 4 bases and J lost 5; bases outside the gene matches: 7. As DNA, the CDR3 is TGTGCCAGCAGTTCCCAGGGGGAGAGGACTGAAGCTTTCTTT. It yields the protein CASSSQGERTEAFF.

This clonotype was recorded at least ten times. This chain uses TRBV20-1 with TRBJ1-6, with 7 bases that match TRBD1. CDR1 and CDR2 (germline): DFQATT, SNEGSKA (reference sequence). The CDR3 is 17 amino acids. J was trimmed by 0 bases and V by 5 bases; bases with no gene match: 10. The CDR3 DNA reads as TGCAGTGCTGGCAGACAGGGCTTAAGCTCCTATAATTCACCCCTCCACTTT. Translation gives CSAGRQGLSSYNSPLHF.

The rearrangement joins TRBV12-3 or TRBV12-4 to TRBJ2-7, with 8 bases fitting TRBD1. The CDR3 runs 14 residues. With 5 bases clipped from V and 4 bases from J, the junction kept 7 bases outside the gene matches. This CDR3 is CASSADRGRYEQYF. CDR3 coding DNA: TGTGCCAGCAGTGCAGACAGGGGTCGGTACGAGCAGTACTTC.

There are many counts of this clonotype. The chain employs TRBV11-2 and TRBJ2-5; maybe TRBD1 (5 bases). Trimming removed 5 bases from V and 3 bases from J, with 16 bases in between. Per germline, CDR1 SGHAT and CDR2 FQNNGV. The CDR3 consists of 15 residues. This CDR3 is CASSHYNRREETQYF. DNA of the CDR3: TGTGCCAGCAGCCACTATAATCGCAGGGAAGAGACCCAGTACTTC.

At least ten counts were recorded for this clonotype. The V and J genes are TRBV6-5 and TRBJ2-7, with D tentatively TRBD1 or TRBD2 (5 bases each). V shed 2 bases and J shed 3 bases, with 14 bases lying between them. The germline gives CDR1 MNHEY, CDR2 SVGAGI. The CDR3 is made up of 15 amino acids. The CDR3 is CASSYTGDGNYEQYF. The CDR3 coding sequence is TGTGCCAGCAGTTACACCGGGGACGGAAACTACGAGCAGTACTTC.

In the case of this clonotype: The junction and the germline gene differ at one end; a read error may be behind it. The chain recombines TRBV6-2 or TRBV6-3 with TRBJ2-4, with TRBD2 matching over 11 bases. Germline V CDR1 and CDR2: MNHEY, SVGEGT. The CDR3 is 19 amino acids. Here the CDR3 DNA reads TGTGCCAGCAGAACCCGTAGGGGAGTAGCGGGAGGGGGGCAAAACCTTCAGTACTTC. Its protein is CASRTRRGVAGGGQNLQYF.

This clonotype has ten or more counts. The gene calls are TRBV4-1 and TRBJ2-2; D unresolved. Germline CDR1 is MGHRA and CDR2 is YSYEKL. CDR3 length equals 14 residues. Trimming cost V 0 bases and J 5 bases, with 7 bases left between them. The CDR3 region is CASSQDEGTGELFF. Here the CDR3 DNA reads TGCGCCAGCAGCCAAGATGAAGGGACCGGGGAGCTGTTTTTT.

There are many counts of this clonotype. This chain joins TRBV20-1 and TRBJ2-7; no definite D call. V was cut by 4 bases and J by 1 base, with 8 bases left in between. The CDR3 has 12 amino acids. Per germline, CDR1 DFQATT and CDR2 SNEGSKA (reference sequence). This CDR3 reads CSATYRSYEQYF. DNA for the CDR3: TGCAGTGCTACATACAGATCCTACGAGCAGTACTTC.

There are many counts of this clonotype. This rearrangement joins TRBV6-1 to TRBJ1-2; D is undetermined. This CDR3 spans 11 amino acids. Trimming took off 2 bases at V and 4 bases at J, with 2 bases between the two ends. Germline V CDR1 and CDR2: MNHNS, SASEGT. The CDR3 DNA reads TGTGCCAGCAGTGAAAGCTATGGCTACACCTTC. This sequence encodes CASSESYGYTF.

This clonotype has a count of ten or more. This CDR3 reads CASSLWTVGESEAFF. CDR3 bases: TGTGCCAGCAGCTTATGGACAGTCGGGGAAAGTGAAGCTTTCTTT. The J gene is TRBJ1-1, the V gene TRBV7-2; the D gene is possibly TRBD1 (6 bases). Germline CDR1 is SGHTA and CDR2 is FQGNSA. The CDR3 loop spans 15 amino acids. V was pared by 2 bases and J by 7 bases, with 17 bases between.

This clonotype was picked up many times. The V call is TRBV28, the J call TRBJ2-7, with 8 bases that match TRBD1. Trimming took 7 bases from V and 2 from J; bases not matched to a gene: 7. This CDR3 region has 14 residues. In germline, CDR1 is MDHEN, CDR2 SYDVKM. The CDR3 spells CASIPGTGTYEQYF. In DNA, the CDR3 is TGTGCCAGCATCCCCGGGACAGGCACCTACGAGCAGTACTTC.

In this sample, this clonotype turned up many times. The CDR3 DNA reads as TGCAGTGCCACTTGGGGTGTCTACGAGCAGTACTTC. Translation gives CSATWGVYEQYF. The chain links TRBV20-1 to TRBJ2-7; D is unresolved. The CDR3 is 12 amino acids. Trimming cost V 6 bases and J 3 bases, with 12 bases left between them. Looked up from germline, CDR1 is DFQATT and CDR2 is SNEGSKA (reference sequence).

This clonotype was seen at least ten times. The chain joins TRBV29-1 to TRBJ2-7; 7 bases are shared with TRBD2. The CDR3 is 13 amino acids. The germline V gene has CDR1 SQVTM and CDR2 ANQGSEA. V shed 5 bases and J 2 bases; nucleotides not matched to a gene: 6. CDR3 in DNA: TGCAGCGTTCGGGTGGGAGGGCCCTACGAGCAGTACTTC. Its protein is CSVRVGGPYEQYF.

At least ten counts were recorded for this clonotype. The CDR3: CASSLEGLAGDETQYF. In DNA form, the CDR3 reads TGTGCCAGCAGCTTAGAGGGTCTAGCGGGAGATGAGACCCAGTACTTC. The chain links TRBV13 to TRBJ2-5; 10 nucleotides align to TRBD2. The CDR3 totals 16 residues. CDR1 PRHDT and CDR2 FYEKMQ come from the germline V gene (reference sequence). Germline trimming cut 1 base from V and 5 bases from J; bases unmatched to any gene: 7.

The chain combines TRBV13 with TRBJ1-1; D gene unclear. This CDR3 is built from 15 residues. Trimming took 4 bases from V and 0 from J, leaving 12 bases between them. The germline gives CDR1 PRHDT, CDR2 FYEKMQ (reference sequence). The CDR3 coding sequence is TGTGCCAGCAGCTCTTTACCCAACATGAACACTGAAGCTTTCTTT. Translating it yields CASSSLPNMNTEAFF.

This clonotype was picked up many times. The rearrangement links TRBV6-5 to TRBJ1-2, with D perhaps matching TRBD1 (5 bases). The CDR3 loop spans 15 amino acids. Trimming took 7 bases from V and 4 from J, leaving 19 bases between them. Germline-derived CDR1 and CDR2 are MNHEY and SVGAGI. Written as DNA, the CDR3 is TGTGCCAGCACTAGTTATGAGGAACAGGTCTATGGCTACACCTTC. Translation gives CASTSYEEQVYGYTF.

V is TRBV2 and J is TRBJ2-5; D not resolved. Trimming pared 2 bases from V and 0 bases from J, leaving 10 bases between. This CDR3 is 15 amino acids long. Per the germline V gene, CDR1 is SNHLY and CDR2 is FYNNEI. The CDR3 DNA follows: TGTGCCAGCAGTGAAACCCAAACGTACCAAGAGACCCAGTACTTC. Translating it yields CASSETQTYQETQYF. Together with reference TRBV2 and TRBJ2-5, the CDR3 gives the full variable domain: EPEVTQTPSHQVTQMGQEVILRCVPISNHLYFYWYRQILGQKVEFLVSFYNNEISEKSEIFDDQFSVERPDGSNFTLKIRSTKLEDSAMYFCASSETQTYQETQYFGPGTRLLVL.

This chain joins TRBV7-2 and TRBJ2-5; 10 positions match TRBD1. V shed 8 bases, J shed 4 bases, and the junction held 10 bases outside the gene matches. This CDR3 is built from 15 residues. Germline V gene data show CDR1 as SGHTA and CDR2 as FQGNSA. The CDR3 reads CASVVGGTGAETQYF. The CDR3 DNA sequence: TGTGCCAGCGTCGTTGGGGGGACAGGGGCAGAGACCCAGTACTTC.

For this clonotype: A read error may account for a junction end that differs from germline. J is TRBJ1-6 and V is TRBV13; 9 nucleotides align to TRBD1. The CDR3 contains 14 residues. The germline gives CDR1 PRHDT, CDR2 FYEKMQ (reference sequence). The DNA of the CDR3 is TGTGCCAGCAGCCCGGGACAGGGCGATTCACCCCTCTACTTT. Amino acids: CASSPGQGDSPLYF.

This clonotype was seen repeatedly, ten times or more. The chain uses TRBV12-3 or TRBV12-4 and TRBJ1-1; D is undetermined. This CDR3 contains 13 residues. V was shortened by 2 bases and J by 3 bases, with 7 bases between the two germline ends. CDR3 residues: CASSLSGYTEAFF. The CDR3 DNA is TGTGCCAGCAGTTTATCCGGATACACTGAAGCTTTCTTT.